This T cell receptor (beta chain) comes out of a study of T cells in Graves' hyperthyroidism and ophthalmopathy. Study results and limitations: Most clonotypes that expanded in the thyroid above 0.001 also showed up in blood. Ophthalmopathy prediction by the model preceded onset by a median approximately 5.9 months.

From RNA transcripts, TCR beta CDR3 regions were amplified. The TCR CDR3 first-round RT-PCR relied on the HTBI primer set. TCRdb fed the multiplex PCR reads into MiXCR, producing one record per CDR3 protein. The sample records about 400,000 distinct CDR3 sequences, 14% to 15% being singletons. Uncontrolled infection, other autoimmune disease, pregnancy or lactation barred patients from enrollment. Clinical symptoms, serum thyroxine, TRAb, thyroid ultrasound and orbital computed tomography informed diagnoses. The CDR3 has 16 amino acids. The V and J ends lost 10 bases and 4 bases, in that order; junction bases with no gene match: 9. CDR1 and CDR2 from the germline V gene are SGHRS and YFSETQ. Worth noting for this clonotype: The target antigen is unknown.

The gene calls are TRBV5-1 and TRBJ2-6; 12 bases are shared with TRBD1. The sequencing sample was made of blood. This TCR derives from a woman younger than 45 with Graves' hyperthyroidism. The CDR3 DNA reads TGCGCCGCCTCCGGGACAGGGGGCGCCGGGGCCAACGTCCTGACTTTC. It specifies CAASGTGGAGANVLTF.